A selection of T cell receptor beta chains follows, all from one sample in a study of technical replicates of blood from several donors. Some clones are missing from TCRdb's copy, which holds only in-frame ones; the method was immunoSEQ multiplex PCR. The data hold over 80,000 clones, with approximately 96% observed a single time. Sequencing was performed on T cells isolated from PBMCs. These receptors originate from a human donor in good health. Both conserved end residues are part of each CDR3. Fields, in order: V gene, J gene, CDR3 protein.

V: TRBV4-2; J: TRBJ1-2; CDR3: CASSHIREPDGYTF
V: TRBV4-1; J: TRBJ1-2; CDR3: CASSPSGATRYGYTF
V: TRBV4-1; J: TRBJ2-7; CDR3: CASSQDLYGWRERSDEQYF
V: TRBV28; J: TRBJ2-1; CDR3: CASSLTGTSGHNEQFF
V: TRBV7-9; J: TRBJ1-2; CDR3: CASSVAPANYGYTF
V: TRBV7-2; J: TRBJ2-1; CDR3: CASSLVISSERNEQFF
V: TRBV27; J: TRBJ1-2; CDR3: CASSLGTGGGYTF
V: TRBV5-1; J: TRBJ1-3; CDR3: CASSLETSGNTIYF
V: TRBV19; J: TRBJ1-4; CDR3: CASGPGQVYEKLFF
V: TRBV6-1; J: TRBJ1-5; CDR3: CASSVVRKGARNQPQHF
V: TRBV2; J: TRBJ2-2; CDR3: CASSRLANTGELFF
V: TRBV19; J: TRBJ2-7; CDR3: CASSPGGFPYEQYF
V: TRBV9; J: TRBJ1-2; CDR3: CASSGERGGSGLNYGYTF
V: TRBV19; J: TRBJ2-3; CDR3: CASSILGTSTDTQYF
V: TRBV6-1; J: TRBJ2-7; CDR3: CASSAYAYGGYEQYF
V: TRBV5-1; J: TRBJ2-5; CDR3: CASSLVSRGMETQYF
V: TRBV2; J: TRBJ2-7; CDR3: CASKLLEQYF
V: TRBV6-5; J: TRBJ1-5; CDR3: CASSLPGQGQPQHF
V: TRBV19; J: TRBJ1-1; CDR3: CASRDRRDTEAFF
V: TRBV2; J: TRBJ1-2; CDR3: CASFTGTLRYGYTF
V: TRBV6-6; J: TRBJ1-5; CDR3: CASGNRAIEQPQHF
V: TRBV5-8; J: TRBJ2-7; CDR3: CASSFLSSYEQYF
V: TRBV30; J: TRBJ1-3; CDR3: CASQGNSGNTIYF
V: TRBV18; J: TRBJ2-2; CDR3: CASSTIRDRVNTGELFF
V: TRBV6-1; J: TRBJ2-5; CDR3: CASSERRDQRGKETQYF
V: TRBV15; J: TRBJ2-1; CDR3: CATSGTGTSGRHEQFF
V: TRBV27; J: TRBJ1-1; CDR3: CASSLDRGSRAFF
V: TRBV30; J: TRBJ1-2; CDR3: CACTGLTNYGYTF
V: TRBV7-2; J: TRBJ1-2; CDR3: CASSSNWQGGYGYTF
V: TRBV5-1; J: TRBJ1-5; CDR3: CASSPTRDRVYQPQHF
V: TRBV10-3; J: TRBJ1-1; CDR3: CAIRGGSEAFF
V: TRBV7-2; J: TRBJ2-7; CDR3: CASSLTGTSGREGYEQYF
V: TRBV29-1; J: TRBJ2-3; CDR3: CSVEGLGGQRDTQYF
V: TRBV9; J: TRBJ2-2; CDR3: CASSPLGAGVTNTGELFF